This T cell receptor beta chain was identified in a study of Graves' ophthalmopathy and Graves' hyperthyroidism. Study details: If no ophthalmopathy appeared within 18 months of follow-up, hyperthyroidism was termed stable. Overall study findings and caveats: Blood shared most expanded thyroid clonotypes above 0.001 frequency.

The CDR3 spans 13 residues. Per the germline V gene, CDR1 is KGHDR and CDR2 is SFDVKD. Trimming left V 4 bases short and J 6 bases short, with 10 bases between. Amplification from RNA transcripts yielded the TCR beta CDR3 regions. Second-round multiplex PCR came after a first-round RT-PCR that employed HTBI primers. TCRdb reanalysed the multiplex PCR reads using MiXCR and keeps one entry per CDR3 protein. The table lists a few hundred thousand distinct CDR3 sequences, 39% of them singletons. This clonotype showed up many times. The antigen remains unidentified. The sample comprised peripheral blood or thyroid tissue (not recorded which). The chain has TRBV24-1 and TRBJ2-3; D perhaps matches TRBD2 (6 bases). The sequence was obtained from an adult man with Graves' hyperthyroidism. CDR3 sequence reads: CATSDGAGDTQYF. The CDR3, as DNA: TGTGCCACCAGTGACGGGGCGGGGGATACGCAGTATTTT.